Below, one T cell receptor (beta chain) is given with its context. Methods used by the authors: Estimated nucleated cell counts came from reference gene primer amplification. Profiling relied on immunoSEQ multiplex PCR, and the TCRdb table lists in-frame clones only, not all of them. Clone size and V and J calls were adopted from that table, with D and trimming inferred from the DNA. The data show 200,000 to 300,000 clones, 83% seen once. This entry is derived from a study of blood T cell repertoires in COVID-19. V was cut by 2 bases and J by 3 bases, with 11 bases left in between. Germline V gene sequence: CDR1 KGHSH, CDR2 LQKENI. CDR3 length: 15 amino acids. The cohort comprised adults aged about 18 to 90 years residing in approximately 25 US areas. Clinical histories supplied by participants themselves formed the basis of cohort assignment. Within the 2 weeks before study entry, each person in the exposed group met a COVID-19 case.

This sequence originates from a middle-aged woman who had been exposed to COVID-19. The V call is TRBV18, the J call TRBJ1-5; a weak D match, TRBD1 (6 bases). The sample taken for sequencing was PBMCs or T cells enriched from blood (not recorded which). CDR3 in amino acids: CASSPSAGDNQPQHF. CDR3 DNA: TGTGCCAGCTCACCATCGGCAGGGGACAATCAGCCCCAGCATTTT. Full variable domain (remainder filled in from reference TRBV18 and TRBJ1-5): NAGVMQNPRHLVRRRGQEARLRCSPMKGHSHVYWYRQLPEEGLKFMVYLQKENIIDESGMPKERFSAEFPKEGPSILRIQQVVRGDSAAYFCASSPSAGDNQPQHFGDGTRLSIL.